Reported below is one T cell receptor (beta chain). Authors' data handling: Counts of nucleated cells, estimated from reference gene primer amplification, were obtained. Using immunoSEQ multiplex PCR, the repertoire was profiled, and TCRdb retains in-frame clones only, with some absent. V, J and clone size are taken as reported in that table, and D and trimming were inferred from the DNA itself. This sample carries about 43,000 clones, roughly four fifths of them seen once, and the ten largest clones take 20% to 25%. This CDR3 is 14 amino acids long. Trimming removed 0 bases from V and 1 base from J, with 6 bases in between. The V gene's germline CDR1 is SGHNT and CDR2 YYREEE (reference sequence). This entry belongs to a study of blood T cell repertoires in COVID-19.

The sequencing sample was made of peripheral blood. This sequence was found in a woman aged 55-75 years with acute or convalescent COVID-19. The V and J genes are TRBV5-4 and TRBJ2-3; D call uncertain. The CDR3 coding sequence is TGTGCCAGCAGCTTGGGACTGGGCACAGATACGCAGTATTTT. It specifies CASSLGLGTDTQYF.